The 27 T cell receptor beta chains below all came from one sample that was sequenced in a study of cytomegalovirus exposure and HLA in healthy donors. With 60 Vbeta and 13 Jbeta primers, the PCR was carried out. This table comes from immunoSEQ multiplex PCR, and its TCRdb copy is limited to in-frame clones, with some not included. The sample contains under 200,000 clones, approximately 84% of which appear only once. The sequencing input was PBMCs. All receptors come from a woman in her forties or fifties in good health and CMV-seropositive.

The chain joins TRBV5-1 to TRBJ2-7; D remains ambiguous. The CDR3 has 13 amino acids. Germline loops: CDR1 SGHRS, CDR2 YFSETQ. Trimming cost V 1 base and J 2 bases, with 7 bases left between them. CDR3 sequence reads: CASSLQVAYEQYF. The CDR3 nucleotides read TGCGCCAGCAGCTTGCAGGTGGCCTACGAGCAGTACTTC.

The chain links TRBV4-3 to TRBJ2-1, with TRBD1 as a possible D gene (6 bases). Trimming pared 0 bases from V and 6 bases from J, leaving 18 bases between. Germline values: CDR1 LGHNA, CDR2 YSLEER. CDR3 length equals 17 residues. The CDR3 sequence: CASSQEYIGTRGNEQFF. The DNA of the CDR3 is TGCGCCAGCAGCCAAGAATACATAGGGACACGGGGCAATGAGCAGTTCTTC.

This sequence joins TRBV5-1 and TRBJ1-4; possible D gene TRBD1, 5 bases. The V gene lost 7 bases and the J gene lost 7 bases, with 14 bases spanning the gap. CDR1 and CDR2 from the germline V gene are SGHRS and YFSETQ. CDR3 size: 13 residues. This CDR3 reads CASAPGIGEKLFF. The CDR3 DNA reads TGCGCCAGCGCCCCAGGGATAGGTGAAAAACTGTTTTTT. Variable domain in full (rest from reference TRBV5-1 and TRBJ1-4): KAGVTQTPRYLIKTRGQQVTLSCSPISGHRSVSWYQQTPGQGLQFLFEYFSETQRNKGNFPGRFSGRQFSNSRSEMNVSTLELGDSALYLCASAPGIGEKLFFGSGTQLSVL.

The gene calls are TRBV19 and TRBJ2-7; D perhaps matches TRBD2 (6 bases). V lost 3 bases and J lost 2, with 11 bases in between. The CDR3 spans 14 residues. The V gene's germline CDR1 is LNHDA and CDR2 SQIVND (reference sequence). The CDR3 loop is CASSIGGVPYEQYF. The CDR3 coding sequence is TGTGCCAGTAGTATCGGAGGGGTGCCCTACGAGCAGTACTTC.

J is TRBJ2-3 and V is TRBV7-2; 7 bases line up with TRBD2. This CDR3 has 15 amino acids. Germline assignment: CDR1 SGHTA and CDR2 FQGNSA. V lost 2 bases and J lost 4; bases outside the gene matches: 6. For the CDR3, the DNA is TGTGCCAGCAGCTTACTCGCGGGGGTTCCAGATACGCAGTATTTT. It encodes CASSLLAGVPDTQYF.

CDR3 bases: TGCGCCAGCAGTGATCCCGGGACAGGGACACCCCTCCACTTT. Protein product: CASSDPGTGTPLHF. The rearrangement joins TRBV10-1 to TRBJ1-6, with 9 bases identical to TRBD1. Germline V CDR1 and CDR2: WNHNN, SYGVQD (reference sequence). CDR3 size: 14 residues. The J segment lost 11 bases and the V segment lost 3 bases, leaving 5 bases of the junction unmatched.

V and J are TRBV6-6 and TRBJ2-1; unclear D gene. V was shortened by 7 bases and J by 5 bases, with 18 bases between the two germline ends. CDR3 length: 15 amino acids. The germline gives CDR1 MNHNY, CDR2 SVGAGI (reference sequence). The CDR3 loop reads CASTLFLLGNNEQFF. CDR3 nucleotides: TGTGCCAGCACCCTTTTCCTTCTGGGCAACAATGAGCAGTTCTTC.

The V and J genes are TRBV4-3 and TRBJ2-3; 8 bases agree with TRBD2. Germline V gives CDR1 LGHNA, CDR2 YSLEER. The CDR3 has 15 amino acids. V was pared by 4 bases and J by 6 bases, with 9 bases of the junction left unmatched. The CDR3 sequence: CASSPLSGGQDTQYF. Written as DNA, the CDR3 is TGCGCCAGCAGCCCATTAAGCGGGGGCCAGGATACGCAGTATTTT.

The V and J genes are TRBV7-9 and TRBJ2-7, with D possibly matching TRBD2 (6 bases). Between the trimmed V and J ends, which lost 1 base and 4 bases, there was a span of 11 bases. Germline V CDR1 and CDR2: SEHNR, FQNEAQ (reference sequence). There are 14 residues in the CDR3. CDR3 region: CASSLGLGRYEQYF. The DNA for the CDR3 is TGTGCCAGCAGCTTAGGACTGGGGAGGTACGAGCAGTACTTC.

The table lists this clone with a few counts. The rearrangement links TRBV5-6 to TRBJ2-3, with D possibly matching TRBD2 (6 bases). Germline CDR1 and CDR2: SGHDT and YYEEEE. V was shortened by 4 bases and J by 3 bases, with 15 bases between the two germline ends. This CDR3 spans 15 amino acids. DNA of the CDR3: TGTGCCAGCAGCCAAACTACGGGGGTTACAGATACGCAGTATTTT. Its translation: CASSQTTGVTDTQYF.

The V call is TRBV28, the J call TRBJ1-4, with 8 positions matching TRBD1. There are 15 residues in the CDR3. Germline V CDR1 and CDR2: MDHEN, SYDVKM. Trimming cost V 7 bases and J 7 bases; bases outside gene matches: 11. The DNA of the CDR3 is TGTGCCAGCACCCCAGCAGGGGGCCGTGGTGAAAAACTGTTTTTT. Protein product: CASTPAGGRGEKLFF.

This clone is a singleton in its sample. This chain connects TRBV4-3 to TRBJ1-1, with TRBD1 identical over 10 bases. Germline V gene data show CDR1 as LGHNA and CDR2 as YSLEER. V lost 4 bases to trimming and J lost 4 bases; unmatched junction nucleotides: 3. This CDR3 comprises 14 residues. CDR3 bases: TGCGCCAGCAGCCGGGGGGACAGGGGCACTGAAGCTTTCTTT. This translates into CASSRGDRGTEAFF.

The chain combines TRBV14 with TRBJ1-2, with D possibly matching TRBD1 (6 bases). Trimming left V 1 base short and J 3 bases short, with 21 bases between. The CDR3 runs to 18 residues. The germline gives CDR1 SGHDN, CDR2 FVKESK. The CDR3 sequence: CASSQATLGAGAHYGYTF. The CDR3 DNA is TGTGCCAGCAGCCAAGCCACTTTAGGGGCAGGGGCGCACTATGGCTACACCTTC.

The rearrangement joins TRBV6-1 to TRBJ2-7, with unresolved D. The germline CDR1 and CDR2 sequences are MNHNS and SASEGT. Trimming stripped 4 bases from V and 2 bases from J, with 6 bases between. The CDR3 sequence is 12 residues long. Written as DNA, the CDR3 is TGTGCCAGCAGTGCTCCGGCCTACGAGCAGTACTTC. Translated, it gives CASSAPAYEQYF.

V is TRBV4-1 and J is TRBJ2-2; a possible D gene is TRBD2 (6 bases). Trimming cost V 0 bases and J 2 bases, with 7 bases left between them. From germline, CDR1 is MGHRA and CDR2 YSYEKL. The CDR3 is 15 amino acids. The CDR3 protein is CASSQEEGNTGELFF. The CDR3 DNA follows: TGCGCCAGCAGCCAAGAGGAGGGTAACACCGGGGAGCTGTTTTTT.

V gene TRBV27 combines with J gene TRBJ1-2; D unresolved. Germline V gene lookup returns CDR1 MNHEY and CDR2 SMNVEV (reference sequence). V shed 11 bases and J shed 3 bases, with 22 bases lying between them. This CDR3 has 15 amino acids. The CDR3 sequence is CAPPKGRRGDYGYTF. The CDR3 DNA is TGTGCCCCCCCTAAGGGCAGACGGGGTGACTATGGCTACACCTTC.

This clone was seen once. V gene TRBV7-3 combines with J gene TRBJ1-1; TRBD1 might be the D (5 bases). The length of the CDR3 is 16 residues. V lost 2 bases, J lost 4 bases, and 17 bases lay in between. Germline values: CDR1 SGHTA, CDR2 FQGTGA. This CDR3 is CASSLLGSRGSTEAFF. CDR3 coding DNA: TGTGCCAGCAGCTTACTCGGGAGTCGGGGGAGCACTGAAGCTTTCTTT.

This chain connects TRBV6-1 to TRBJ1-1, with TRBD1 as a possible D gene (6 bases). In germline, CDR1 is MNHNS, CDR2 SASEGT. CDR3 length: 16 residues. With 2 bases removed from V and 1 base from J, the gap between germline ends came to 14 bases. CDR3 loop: CASSELGGRGNTEAFF. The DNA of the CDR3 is TGTGCCAGCAGTGAACTAGGGGGTCGGGGGAACACTGAAGCTTTCTTT.

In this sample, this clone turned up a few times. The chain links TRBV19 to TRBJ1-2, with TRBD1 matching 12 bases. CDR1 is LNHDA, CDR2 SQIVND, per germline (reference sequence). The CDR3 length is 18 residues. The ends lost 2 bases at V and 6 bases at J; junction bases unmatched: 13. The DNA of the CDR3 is TGTGCCAGTAGTATAACGGGGGACAGGGGGCGTAAGATAGATGGCTACACCTTC. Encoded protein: CASSITGDRGRKIDGYTF. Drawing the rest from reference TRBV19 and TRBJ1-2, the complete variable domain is DGGITQSPKYLFRKEGQNVTLSCEQNLNHDAMYWYRQDPGQGLRLIYYSQIVNDFQKGDIAEGYSVSREKKESFPLTVTSAQKNPTAFYLCASSITGDRGRKIDGYTFGSGTRLTVV.

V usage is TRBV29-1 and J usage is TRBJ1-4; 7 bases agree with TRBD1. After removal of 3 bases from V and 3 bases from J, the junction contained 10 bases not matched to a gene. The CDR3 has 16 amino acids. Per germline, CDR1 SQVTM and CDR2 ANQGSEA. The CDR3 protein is CSVEGPPGQSNEKLFF. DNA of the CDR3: TGCAGCGTTGAGGGACCCCCGGGACAGTCTAATGAAAAACTGTTTTTT.

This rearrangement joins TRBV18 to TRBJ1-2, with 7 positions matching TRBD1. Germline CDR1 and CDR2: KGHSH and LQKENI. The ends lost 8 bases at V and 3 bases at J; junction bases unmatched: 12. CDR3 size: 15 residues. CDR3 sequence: CASPARDREDYGYTF. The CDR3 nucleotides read TGTGCCAGCCCCGCTCGCGACAGGGAGGACTATGGCTACACCTTC.

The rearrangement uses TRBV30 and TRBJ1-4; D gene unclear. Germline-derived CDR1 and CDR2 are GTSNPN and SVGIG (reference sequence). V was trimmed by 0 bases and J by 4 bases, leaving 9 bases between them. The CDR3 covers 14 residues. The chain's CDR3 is CAWSVRGGNEKLFF. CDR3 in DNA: TGTGCCTGGAGTGTGCGGGGAGGTAATGAAAAACTGTTTTTT.

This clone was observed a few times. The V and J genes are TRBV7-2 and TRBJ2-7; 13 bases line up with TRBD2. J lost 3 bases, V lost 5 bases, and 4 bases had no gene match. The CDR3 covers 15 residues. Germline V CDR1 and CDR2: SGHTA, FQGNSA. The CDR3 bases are TGTGCCAGCAGCCCCACTAGCGGGAGGGACTACGAGCAGTACTTC. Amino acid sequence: CASSPTSGRDYEQYF.

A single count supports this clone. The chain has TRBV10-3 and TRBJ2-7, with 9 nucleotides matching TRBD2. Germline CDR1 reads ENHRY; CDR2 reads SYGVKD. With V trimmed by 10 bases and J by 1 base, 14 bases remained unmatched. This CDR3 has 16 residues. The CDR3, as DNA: TGTGCCACCCAGGGGCTAGCGGGAATTGTTTCCTACGAGCAGTACTTC. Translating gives CATQGLAGIVSYEQYF.

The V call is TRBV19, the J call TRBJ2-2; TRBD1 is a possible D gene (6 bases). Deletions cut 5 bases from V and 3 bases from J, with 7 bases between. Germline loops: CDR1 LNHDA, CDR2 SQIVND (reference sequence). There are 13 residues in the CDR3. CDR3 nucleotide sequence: TGTGCCAGTAGTTACAGGGACACCGGGGAGCTGTTTTTT. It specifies CASSYRDTGELFF.

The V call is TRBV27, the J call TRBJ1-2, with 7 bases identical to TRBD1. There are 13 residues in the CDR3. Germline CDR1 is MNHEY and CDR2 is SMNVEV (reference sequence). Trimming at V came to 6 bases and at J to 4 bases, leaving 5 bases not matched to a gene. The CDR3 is CASRGQPFYGYTF. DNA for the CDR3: TGTGCCAGCAGGGGACAGCCTTTCTATGGCTACACCTTC.

CDR3 protein: CASSVGGVGDEQYF. CDR3 nucleotide sequence: TGTGCCAGCAGCGTAGGGGGGGTAGGGGACGAGCAGTACTTC. The gene calls are TRBV9 and TRBJ2-7; possible D gene TRBD2, 6 bases. The V end was cut by 0 bases, the J end by 5 bases, with 12 bases between. This CDR3 comprises 14 residues. CDR1 SGDLS and CDR2 YYNGEE come from the germline V gene. Together with reference TRBV9 and TRBJ2-7, the CDR3 gives the full variable domain: DSGVTQTPKHLITATGQRVTLRCSPRSGDLSVYWYQQSLDQGLQFLIQYYNGEERAKGNILERFSAQQFPDLHSELNLSSLELGDSALYFCASSVGGVGDEQYFGPGTRLTVT.